This T cell receptor beta chain was sequenced for a study of blood T cells in healthy people across ages. The authors ran a second PCR of roughly 6 to 12 cycles using a sample-barcoded 5' primer and a J-beta primer mix. A 12-random-nucleotide template-switch adaptor tagged each cDNA molecule. Using its own MiXCR run on the 5' RACE reads, TCRdb lists one record per CDR3 protein. The sample lists some 1.5 million distinct CDR3 sequences, roughly 30% occurring once. The donors, all healthy, were Caucasians living in Russia, aged about 6 to 95. A minimum of 6 micrograms of total RNA was extracted per sample. The V gene's germline CDR1 is LGHNA and CDR2 YSLEER. The CDR3 consists of 18 residues. Trimming removed 0 bases from V and 2 bases from J, with 14 bases in between.

The sample taken for sequencing was blood. This receptor was taken from a woman aged 25-40 years in good health. V gene TRBV4-3 combines with J gene TRBJ2-6; possibly TRBD2 for D (6 bases). As DNA, the CDR3 is TGCGCCAGCAGCCAAGATCCGGGCGGGGCTACTGGGGCCAACGTCCTGACTTTC. It is translated as CASSQDPGGATGANVLTF.